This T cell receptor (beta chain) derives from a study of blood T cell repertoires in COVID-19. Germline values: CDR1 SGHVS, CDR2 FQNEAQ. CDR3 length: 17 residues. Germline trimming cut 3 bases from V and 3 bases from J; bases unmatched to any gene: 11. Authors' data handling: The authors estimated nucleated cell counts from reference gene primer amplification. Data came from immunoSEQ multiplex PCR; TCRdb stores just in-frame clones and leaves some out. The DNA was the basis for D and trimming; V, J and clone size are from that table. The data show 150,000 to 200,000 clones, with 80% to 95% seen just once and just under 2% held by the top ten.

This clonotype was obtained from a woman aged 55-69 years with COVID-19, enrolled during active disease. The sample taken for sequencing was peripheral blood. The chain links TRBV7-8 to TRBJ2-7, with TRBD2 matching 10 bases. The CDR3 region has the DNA TGTGCCAGCAGCTTCGCTAGCGGGGGTACCTCCCGCTACGAGCAGTACTTC. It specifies CASSFASGGTSRYEQYF.